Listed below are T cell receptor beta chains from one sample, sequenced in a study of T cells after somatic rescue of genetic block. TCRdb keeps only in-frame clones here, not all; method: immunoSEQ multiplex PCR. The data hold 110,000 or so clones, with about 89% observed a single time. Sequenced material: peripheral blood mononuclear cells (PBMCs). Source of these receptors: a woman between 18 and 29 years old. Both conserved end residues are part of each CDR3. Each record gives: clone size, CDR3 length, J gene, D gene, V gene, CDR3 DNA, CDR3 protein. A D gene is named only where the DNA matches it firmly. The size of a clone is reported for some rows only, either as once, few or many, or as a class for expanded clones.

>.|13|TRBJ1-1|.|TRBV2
TGTGCCAGCACGAGGGATCAGAACACTGAAGCTTTCTTT
CASTRDQNTEAFF
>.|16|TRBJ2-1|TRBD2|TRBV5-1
TGCGCCAGCAGCTGGAAACTAGCGGGAAACTACAATGAGCAGTTCTTC
CASSWKLAGNYNEQFF
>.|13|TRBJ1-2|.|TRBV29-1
TGCAGCGTTCTAGGGGAAGGCCTGACAGGCTACACCTTC
CSVLGEGLTGYTF
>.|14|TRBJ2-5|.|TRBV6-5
TGTGCCAGCAGTTACTCGAGAGCCAGAGAGACCCAGTACTTC
CASSYSRARETQYF
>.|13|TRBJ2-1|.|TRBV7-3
TGTGCCAGCAGCCCAGTCTGGGGCAGTGAGCAGTTCTTC
CASSPVWGSEQFF
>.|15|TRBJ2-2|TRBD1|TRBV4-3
TGCGCCAGCAGCCTACAGGGGGCGCACACCGGGGAGCTGTTTTTT
CASSLQGAHTGELFF
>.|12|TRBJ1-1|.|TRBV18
TGTGCCAGCTCCCTCCGGAACACTGAAGCTTTCTTT
CASSLRNTEAFF
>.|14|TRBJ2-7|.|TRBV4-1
TGCGCCAGCAGCCAAGCCCAGGGGGGCTACGAGCAGTACTTC
CASSQAQGGYEQYF
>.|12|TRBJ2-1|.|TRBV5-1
TGCGCCAGCAGCTCCTCTGACCGGGAGCAGTTCTTC
CASSSSDREQFF
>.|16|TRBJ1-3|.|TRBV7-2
TGTGCCAGCAGCCCCTATGGGGTAGGCTCTGGAAACACCATATATTTT
CASSPYGVGSGNTIYF
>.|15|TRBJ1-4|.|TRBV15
TGTGCCACCAGCACAGGACGGACGACAAATGAAAAACTGTTTTTT
CATSTGRTTNEKLFF
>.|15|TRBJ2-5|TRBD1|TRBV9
TGTGCCAGCAGCGTAAGGACGGGACAGGGAGAGACCCAGTACTTC
CASSVRTGQGETQYF
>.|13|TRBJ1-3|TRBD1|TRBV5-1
TGCGCCAGTACGACAGGGACTGGAAACACCATATATTTT
CASTTGTGNTIYF
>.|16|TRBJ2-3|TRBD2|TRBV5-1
TGCGCCAGCAGCAGCGGGTCTAGCGGGGTCCTAGTCCCGCAGTATTTT
CASSSGSSGVLVPQYF
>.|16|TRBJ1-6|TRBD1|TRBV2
TGTGCCAGCACCCCAAATAAAGGACAGGGGCATTCACCCCTCCACTTT
CASTPNKGQGHSPLHF
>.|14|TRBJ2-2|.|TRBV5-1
TGCGCCAGCAGCTCGGACACCATCACCGGGGAGCTGTTTTTT
CASSSDTITGELFF
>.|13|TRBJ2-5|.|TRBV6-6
TGTGCCAGCAGTGACAGAAAGGAGGAGACCCAGTACTTC
CASSDRKEETQYF
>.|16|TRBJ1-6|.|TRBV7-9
TGTGCCAGCAGCCCCCCGGAAGGCTCCTATAATTCACCCCTCCACTTT
CASSPPEGSYNSPLHF
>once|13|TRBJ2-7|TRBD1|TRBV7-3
TGTGCCAGCAGCCGGACAGGGGGCTACGAGCAGTACTTC
CASSRTGGYEQYF
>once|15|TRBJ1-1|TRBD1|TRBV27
TGTGCCAGCAGTCTACGCCGGGACAGGGGGACTGAAGCTTTCTTT
CASSLRRDRGTEAFF
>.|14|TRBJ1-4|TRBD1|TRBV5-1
TGCGCCAGCAGCGGGACAGGTCGTGGTGAAAAACTGTTTTTT
CASSGTGRGEKLFF
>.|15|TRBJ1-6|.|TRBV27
TGTGCCAGCAGAACGTTAACGGGACTCGGTTCACCCCTCCACTTT
CASRTLTGLGSPLHF
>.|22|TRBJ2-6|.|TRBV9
TGTGCCAGCAGCGTAAGGTCCGGGGGACAGCTAGACTCGAGCTCTGGGGCCAACGTCCTGACTTTC
CASSVRSGGQLDSSSGANVLTF
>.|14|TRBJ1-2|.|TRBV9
TGTGCCAGCAGCGGCAGGCCGGCGAACTATGGCTACACCTTC
CASSGRPANYGYTF
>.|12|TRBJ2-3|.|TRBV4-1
TGCGCCAGCAGCCAAGCAGCCTCCCAGCAGTATTTT
CASSQAASQQYF
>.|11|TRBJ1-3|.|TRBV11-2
TGTGCCAGCAGCTCTGGAAACACCATATATTTT
CASSSGNTIYF